This paragraph covers one TCR beta chain sequence. Original processing methods: Amplification of reference gene primers provided the estimated nucleated cell counts. Sequencing was performed with immunoSEQ multiplex PCR; in TCRdb, only in-frame clones are kept and a portion is missing. V, J and clone size reflect that table, while D and trimming were determined from the DNA. The profile shows 200,000 to 250,000 clones, around 84% of them singletons. These data originate in a study of blood T cell repertoires in COVID-19. Whole-study context: There were acute and convalescent COVID-19 samples, and they came from the United States, Italy and Spain. Nucleic acid was either cDNA or gDNA, and it came from T cells, B-cell-depleted T cells, or PBMCs.

This CDR3 spans 17 amino acids. The rearrangement uses TRBV12-2 and TRBJ1-5. TRBV12-2 is given as a pseudogene. The sequenced material came from peripheral blood. The TCR sequence derives from a woman in her 70s with active or convalescent COVID-19. This CDR3 is CASRLGGSGRGSEPQHF. The CDR3 DNA follows: TGTGCAAGTCGCTTAGGGGGCAGCGGGAGGGGAAGCGAGCCCCAGCATTTT.